This TCR beta chain emerged from a study of early T cells in non-severe SARS-CoV-2 infection. The overall study: The authors sequenced bulk RNA from unsorted whole blood, leaving chains unpaired.

The germline CDR1 and CDR2 sequences are SGHVS and FNYEAQ. Unmatched junction bases numbered 6, after V lost 1 base and J lost 9 bases. The CDR3 runs to 15 residues. The library protocol tagged individual cDNA molecules with unique molecular identifiers. From the 5' RACE reads, TCRdb called clonotypes with MiXCR, one entry per CDR3 protein. The sample contains over 7,500 distinct CDR3 sequences, under 5.5% of which appear only once. This clonotype was recorded at least ten times. The antigen remains undetermined. Findings and caveats of the study: VDJdb matching, biased toward anti-spike CD8 responses, missed private and CD4 specificities.

Input material: whole blood. J is TRBJ2-2 and V is TRBV7-6; 9 bases agree with TRBD2. The clonotype comes from an adult who was a healthcare worker with PCR-confirmed SARS-CoV-2 infection or an uninfected control (not recorded which). CDR3 nucleotides: TGTGCCAGCAGCTTAGGTAGCGGGAGTAATCGGGAGCTGTTTTTT. Translated: CASSLGSGSNRELFF.